This entry describes one T cell receptor beta chain. The antigen is not known. The length of the CDR3 is 14 residues. Trimming shortened V by 7 bases and J by 6 bases, and 18 bases separated the two germline ends. Germline loops: CDR1 LNHDA, CDR2 SQIVND (reference sequence). Using immunoSEQ multiplex PCR, the repertoire was profiled, and TCRdb retains in-frame clones only, with some absent. The table has approximately 74,000 clones, around nine tenths seen once. This sample is drawn from a study of OX40 agonist ivuxolimab in advanced cancers. Study-wide results and caveats: Blood T cells, both CD4+ and CD8+, expanded clonally by week 6 at 0.1 to 3.0 mg/kg.

Blood draws occurred at baseline, cycle 4 day 1, and cycle 7 day 1. The sequencing here drew on CD4+ or CD8+ T cells sorted from blood, taken in a trial of the OX40 agonist ivuxolimab. The rearrangement joins TRBV19 to TRBJ1-1; maybe TRBD1 (5 bases). The receptor comes from an adult with an advanced solid tumor such as melanoma, head and neck, liver or kidney cancer. CDR3 sequence (DNA): TGTGCCAGTACCTATAGTCCAGGGCTACCTGAAGCTTTCTTT. It is translated as CASTYSPGLPEAFF.